The present T cell receptor beta chain was sequenced within a study of blood T cell repertoires in COVID-19. Study details: COVID-19 samples, acute and convalescent, were from the United States, Italy and Spain. In each case, the material was cDNA or gDNA derived from T cells, B-cell-depleted T cells, or PBMCs.

The authors' processing: Amplification with reference gene primers provided the estimates of nucleated cell counts. The protocol was immunoSEQ multiplex PCR, while the TCRdb copy is restricted to in-frame clones and leaves out a portion. The D gene and trimming were derived from the DNA, and the V and J assignments and clone size from that table. The sample gives roughly 170,000 clones, about 88% of which show up once; less than 3% is in the top ten. The receptor comes from a man in his forties with active or convalescent COVID-19. Sequenced material: peripheral blood.

CDR3: CASSLGRGHGYTF. The DNA for the CDR3 is TGTGCCAGCAGCCTCGGGAGGGGGCATGGCTACACCTTC. The chain recombines TRBV6-6 with TRBJ1-2; TRBD1 matches at 7 bases. The CDR3 covers 13 residues. The germline V gene encodes CDR1 MNHNY and CDR2 SVGAGI (reference sequence). The trim removed 6 bases at V and 6 bases at J, leaving 7 bases unmatched.